This T cell receptor beta chain was captured in a study of Ad26.COV2.S vaccination and SARS-CoV-2 variants. Sample treatment: about 20 received Ad26.COV2.S at low or high dose, single or two shots; several received placebo; per-sample allocation not given. Samples analyzed were those drawn on day 63 after the first vaccine or placebo injection. Participants' vaccine, an Ad26 vector, delivered Wuhan-strain SARS-CoV-2 spike. CDR3 length: 16 residues. Trimming left V 2 bases short and J 7 bases short, with 21 bases between. Germline CDR1 reads SQVTM; CDR2 reads ANQGSEA. General study points: With respect to non-spike TCR breadth, vaccine and placebo recipients were similar. Responses of T cells in total may have been underestimated by the TCR breadth and depth analyses.

A note on this clone: What it binds is not known.

Using immunoSEQ multiplex PCR, the repertoire was profiled, and TCRdb retains in-frame clones only, with some absent. The sample includes around 310,000 clones, roughly nine tenths of them seen just once. This chain links TRBV29-1 with TRBJ2-1; a possible D gene is TRBD2 (7 bases). The sequence was obtained from a person aged 18 to 65 who received the Ad26.COV2.S COVID-19 vaccine or a placebo. The sequencing used peripheral blood, collected in a trial of Ad26.COV2.S vaccine versus placebo. In DNA, the CDR3 is TGCAGCGTTGAACTGATGAGCGGGACAATGATAAATGAGCAGTTCTTC. It translates to CSVELMSGTMINEQFF.